A selection of T cell receptor beta chains follows, all from one sample in a study of blood T cell repertoires in COVID-19. The protocol was immunoSEQ multiplex PCR, while the TCRdb copy is restricted to in-frame clones and leaves out a portion. In the table there are approximately 130,000 clones, roughly nine tenths of which are singletons. Sequences were obtained from peripheral blood. These TCRs come from a man between 65 and 85 years old with active or convalescent COVID-19. The CDR3 runs from the conserved cysteine through the conserved F or W. The D gene is left open where the match is weak. A row's size may be missing; if present it is once, few, many or a size class.

TGTGCCAGCAGTCCCCCCCAGGGGGGCAAGGGTGAGCAGTTCTTC | CASSPPQGGKGEQFF | TRBJ2-1 | NA | TRBV28 | NA
TGTGCCAGCAGTCTCACAGATACGCAGTATTTT | CASSLTDTQYF | TRBJ2-3 | NA | TRBV5-6 | NA
TGCGCCAGCAGCCCTTCCCCCGGGACCCAGTACTTC | CASSPSPGTQYF | TRBJ2-5 | NA | TRBV4-1 | NA
TGTGCCAGTAGTATCAGACTAGCGGGGAACACCGGGGAGCTGTTTTTT | CASSIRLAGNTGELFF | TRBJ2-2 | TRBD2 | TRBV19 | NA
TGCGCCAGCAGCTTCACGGACAGTTACGAGCAGTACTTC | CASSFTDSYEQYF | TRBJ2-7 | NA | TRBV5-1 | NA
TGTGCCAGCGAATCGGGGGATACGCAGTATTTT | CASESGDTQYF | TRBJ2-3 | NA | TRBV6-5 | NA
TGTGCCTCGAGACTAGCGGAGAGCACAGATACGCAGTATTTT | CASRLAESTDTQYF | TRBJ2-3 | TRBD2 | TRBV10-3 | NA
TGTGCCAGCAGTGCCACTACCGCCTATGGAAATGAGCAGTTCTTC | CASSATTAYGNEQFF | TRBJ2-1 | NA | TRBV28 | once
TGTGCCAGCAGCCTAGGGGCAGCTAACGGCTACACCTTC | CASSLGAANGYTF | TRBJ1-2 | NA | TRBV28 | NA
TGTGCCAGCAGCCGAGACAGGGACACTGAAGCTTTCTTT | CASSRDRDTEAFF | TRBJ1-1 | TRBD1 | TRBV12-3/TRBV12-4 | NA
TGTGCCAGCAGTAAAATGACAGGGGAGGTTGAAAAACTGTTTTTT | CASSKMTGEVEKLFF | TRBJ1-4 | TRBD1 | TRBV6-5 | NA
TGTGCCAGCAGCCGCCAGGGGCCCTACGAGCAGTACTTC | CASSRQGPYEQYF | TRBJ2-7 | NA | TRBV3-1/TRBV3-2 | NA
TGTGCCAGCAGCCTGACAGAGGAGCTTAATGAGCAGTTCTTC | CASSLTEELNEQFF | TRBJ2-1 | NA | TRBV11-1 | NA
TGTGCCAGCAGCTCCTGGACAGGGGGCAGGGAGACCCAGTACTTC | CASSSWTGGRETQYF | TRBJ2-5 | TRBD1 | TRBV13 | NA
TGCGCCAGCAGCTACGTACAGGGAGGGAGCACTGAAGCTTTCTTT | CASSYVQGGSTEAFF | TRBJ1-1 | NA | TRBV5-1 | NA
TGTGCCAGCAGTTCCCTCAGGGTGAACACTGAAGCTTTCTTT | CASSSLRVNTEAFF | TRBJ1-1 | NA | TRBV27 | NA
TGTGCCAGCAACATCCGACTAGCGGGACTGGGGGACCAAGAGACCCAGTACTTC | CASNIRLAGLGDQETQYF | TRBJ2-5 | TRBD2 | TRBV7-9 | NA
TGTGCCATCAGTGAGCCGGACAGGGGCCAGGGAGCTTTCTTT | CAISEPDRGQGAFF | TRBJ1-1 | TRBD1 | TRBV10-3 | NA
TGTGCCAGCAGCCAGAAAGGACTAGCCGTCTTAACCGGGGAGCTGTTTTTT | CASSQKGLAVLTGELFF | TRBJ2-2 | TRBD2 | TRBV3-1/TRBV3-2 | NA
TGTGCCAGCAGGACCCTCAGCGCCCCACCCTACGAGCAGTACTTC | CASRTLSAPPYEQYF | TRBJ2-7 | NA | TRBV27 | NA
TGTGCCAGCAGTTTTACTGAAGAGTACGAGCAGTACTTC | CASSFTEEYEQYF | TRBJ2-7 | NA | TRBV28 | NA
TGTGCCAGCAGTGAAGAGGGTGGCAATCAGCCCCAGCATTTT | CASSEEGGNQPQHF | TRBJ1-5 | NA | TRBV25-1 | NA
TGTGCCAGTATGGGGGTGGACAGTTCCTACAATGAGCAGTTCTTC | CASMGVDSSYNEQFF | TRBJ2-1 | NA | TRBV19 | NA
TGTGCCAGCAGCCCTCGGGGGAGCTCCTACAATGAGCAGTTCTTC | CASSPRGSSYNEQFF | TRBJ2-1 | NA | TRBV7-9 | NA
TGTGCCAGCAGCCCACTAACTCATAATTCACCCCTCCACTTT | CASSPLTHNSPLHF | TRBJ1-6 | NA | TRBV27 | NA
TGTGCCAGCGGACCAACTACTAGCGGTCTTCCCTACGAGCAGTACTTC | CASGPTTSGLPYEQYF | TRBJ2-7 | TRBD2 | TRBV28 | NA
TGTGCCACCAGCCCCCTAGCGGGAGTGTTCCGGTACGAGCAGTACTTC | CATSPLAGVFRYEQYF | TRBJ2-7 | TRBD2 | TRBV15 | NA
TGTGCCAGCAGCTTGGGGCCTAGCGGGGAGCAGTTCTTC | CASSLGPSGEQFF | TRBJ2-1 | TRBD2 | TRBV5-6 | once
TGTGCCAGCAGCTTAGCGACTCTCCCTAAGAATGAGCAGTTCTTC | CASSLATLPKNEQFF | TRBJ2-1 | NA | TRBV7-2 | NA
TGTGCCAGCAGTCCCCCGGGACACGCCTTTGGGGCTTTCTTT | CASSPPGHAFGAFF | TRBJ1-1 | NA | TRBV27 | few
TGTGCCAGCAGTCACCGGGATTCACCCCTCCACTTT | CASSHRDSPLHF | TRBJ1-6 | NA | TRBV6-2/TRBV6-3 | NA
TGTGCCATCAGTGAGTCAGGAGGGTTTGCAGATACGCAGTATTTT | CAISESGGFADTQYF | TRBJ2-3 | NA | TRBV10-3 | NA
TGCGCCAGCAGCTTGGGGTGGCGGGGGGCCTACAATGAGCAGTTCTTC | CASSLGWRGAYNEQFF | TRBJ2-1 | TRBD2 | TRBV5-1 | once
TGTGCCAGCAGTCCTCGCGACAGGGGGAGATGGACTGAAGCTTTCTTT | CASSPRDRGRWTEAFF | TRBJ1-1 | TRBD1 | TRBV27 | NA
TGTGCCAGCAGCGGTGACGACAGGGGAAACACCATATATTTT | CASSGDDRGNTIYF | TRBJ1-3 | NA | TRBV9 | once
TGTGCCAGCAGTTGGGCCACTAGCGGGAGTCCCGGGGAGCTGTTTTTT | CASSWATSGSPGELFF | TRBJ2-2 | TRBD2 | TRBV28 | NA
TGCGCCAGCAGCCCAGCGGGTGTGGGAGGCCAAGAGACCCAGTACTTC | CASSPAGVGGQETQYF | TRBJ2-5 | NA | TRBV5-1 | NA
TGTGCCAGCAGCTTGGGGAGACAGGGTCAAGAGACCCAGTACTTC | CASSLGRQGQETQYF | TRBJ2-5 | TRBD1 | TRBV5-8 | NA
TGTGCCAGCAGCCCGGAGGGACAGGGGAATTCACCCCTCCACTTT | CASSPEGQGNSPLHF | TRBJ1-6 | TRBD1 | TRBV11-2 | NA
TGTGCCAGCAGCCCCCGAAGACAGGCCGGGACTAGCGGTGAGCAGTTCTTC | CASSPRRQAGTSGEQFF | TRBJ2-1 | TRBD2 | TRBV7-9 | NA
TGTGCCAGTAGTATAGCCGGCACAGGAAACTATGGCTACACCTTC | CASSIAGTGNYGYTF | TRBJ1-2 | NA | TRBV19 | NA
TGTGCCAGCAGTTTATCAGGGACAGGGGGCCAAGAGACCCAGTACTTC | CASSLSGTGGQETQYF | TRBJ2-5 | TRBD1 | TRBV28 | NA
TGTGCCAGCAGCAACAGTTACGAGCAGTACTTC | CASSNSYEQYF | TRBJ2-7 | NA | TRBV14 | NA